This TCR beta chain is drawn from a study of CD8 T cells in ankylosing spondylitis. This clonotype has at least ten counts. 5'-RACE, quantitative and with molecular barcodes, yielded the TCR beta libraries. TCRdb re-derived calls from the 5' RACE reads in MiXCR, one entry per CDR3 protein. This repertoire shows about 170,000 distinct CDR3 sequences, about 16% found once; its top ten account for about 7.8%. V gave up 4 bases and J gave up 3 bases, with 12 bases separating them. Looked up from germline, CDR1 is SGHAT and CDR2 is FQDESV (reference sequence). There are 14 residues in the CDR3. This sequence was found in a male donor with ankylosing spondylitis or in good health (not recorded which). The specimen sequenced was blood, either unsorted or a sorted T cell fraction (not recorded which). The rearrangement uses TRBV11-1 and TRBJ1-2; D gene ambiguous. The CDR3 DNA sequence: TGTGCCAGCAGCTACAGCCTGAGGGACTATGGCTACACCTTC. Its translation is CASSYSLRDYGYTF.